A single sample is the source of the 22 T cell receptor beta chains below, sequenced in a study of control samples from healthy donors and cancer patients. Using immunoSEQ multiplex PCR, the repertoire was profiled, and TCRdb retains in-frame clones only, with some absent. The profile shows about 130,000 clones, about 90% of them singletons. The sequenced sample consisted of blood. The receptors come from a man aged 18 to 30 in good health.

The chain has TRBV27 and TRBJ2-2; the match to TRBD2 covers 7 bases. This CDR3 is built from 16 residues. Germline loops: CDR1 MNHEY, CDR2 SMNVEV (reference sequence). J lost 3 bases, V lost 7 bases, and 11 bases had no gene match. CDR3 amino acids: CASTPRGKGYTGELFF. The CDR3 region has the DNA TGTGCCAGCACCCCGCGGGGGAAAGGTTACACCGGGGAGCTGTTTTTT.

V and J are TRBV7-8 and TRBJ2-3; possibly TRBD2 for D (7 bases). The CDR3 loop spans 15 amino acids. Trimming took off 5 bases at V and 6 bases at J, with 18 bases between the two ends. Germline V gives CDR1 SGHVS, CDR2 FQNEAQ. The CDR3 nucleotides read TGTGCCAGCAGCCCAGCCGGGGGGCTAGGGGATACGCAGTATTTT. This sequence encodes CASSPAGGLGDTQYF.

V gene TRBV11-2 combines with J gene TRBJ2-7; D not resolved. CDR1 and CDR2 (germline): SGHAT, FQNNGV. V lost 1 base and J 4 bases, leaving 8 bases between the germline ends. The CDR3 is 13 amino acids. CDR3 nucleotide sequence: TGTGCCAGCAGCTTAGGTGGAGTTTACGAGCAGTACTTC. Translating gives CASSLGGVYEQYF.

The chain links TRBV5-5 to TRBJ1-5, with D perhaps matching TRBD1 (5 bases). V lost 4 bases, J lost 3 bases, and 14 bases lay in between. The CDR3 contains 15 residues. Germline V CDR1 and CDR2: SGHKS, YYEKEE (reference sequence). The CDR3 here is CASSPRQTNNQPQHF. The CDR3 region has the DNA TGTGCCAGCAGCCCTAGACAGACTAACAATCAGCCCCAGCATTTT.

In this sample, this clone turned up many times. The CDR3 spells CASSETSGRSADTQYF. The CDR3 nucleotides are TGTGCCAGCAGCGAGACTAGCGGGAGGAGCGCAGATACGCAGTATTTT. The chain is built from TRBV7-3 and TRBJ2-3; 13 nucleotides match TRBD2. The germline V gene encodes CDR1 SGHTA and CDR2 FQGTGA. CDR3 size: 16 residues. The V segment lost 5 bases and the J segment 4 bases; nucleotides outside the gene matches: 6.

Of note for this clone: This sample also contains other DNA sequences that code for the same CDR3. The chain joins TRBV6-5 to TRBJ2-7; possibly TRBD1 for D (5 bases). This CDR3 comprises 11 residues. The V and J ends lost 6 bases and 3 bases respectively, with 6 bases between them. The germline V gene encodes CDR1 MNHEY and CDR2 SVGAGI. The chain's CDR3 is CASRTVYEQYF. CDR3 coding DNA: TGTGCCAGCAGGACAGTCTACGAGCAGTACTTC.

CDR3 loop: CASSYPSGELFF. Written as DNA, the CDR3 is TGTGCCAGCAGCTATCCAAGCGGGGAGCTGTTTTTT. V and J are TRBV7-3 and TRBJ2-2; D is undetermined. Germline assignment: CDR1 SGHTA and CDR2 FQGTGA. Trimming removed 4 bases at V and 7 bases at J, with 7 bases between. The CDR3 covers 12 residues. The full variable domain, with the rest looked up from reference TRBV7-3 and TRBJ2-2, is GAGVSQTPSNKVTEKGKYVELRCDPISGHTALYWYRQSLGQGPEFLIYFQGTGAADDSGLPNDRFFAVRPEGSVSTLKIQRTERGDSAVYLCASSYPSGELFFGEGSRLTVL.

The chain is built from TRBV24-1 and TRBJ1-2; D may be TRBD1 (5 bases). Germline V CDR1 and CDR2: KGHDR, SFDVKD. The V end lost 4 bases, the J end lost 6 bases, and 17 bases lay between the germline ends. This CDR3 has 15 amino acids. The CDR3 DNA follows: TGTGCCACCAGTGAGCCCCGGGGGACCTCGGATGGCTACACCTTC. Translated, it gives CATSEPRGTSDGYTF.

As concerns this clone: Additional DNA sequences in this sample encode the identical CDR3. V usage is TRBV6-4 and J usage is TRBJ2-3; no clear D gene. Germline V lookup: CDR1 MRHNA, CDR2 SNTAGT. The CDR3 spans 11 residues. Trimming removed 6 bases from V and 5 bases from J, with 6 bases in between. In DNA, the CDR3 is TGTGCCAGCAGCGTTGGAGATACGCAGTATTTT. The encoded protein is CASSVGDTQYF.

V usage is TRBV5-1 and J usage is TRBJ2-1; 7 nucleotides line up with TRBD1. Trimming at V came to 2 bases and at J to 6 bases, leaving 8 bases not matched to a gene. The V gene's germline CDR1 is SGHRS and CDR2 YFSETQ. The CDR3 has 15 residues. For the CDR3, the DNA is TGCGCCAGCAGCTTACGACAGGGTAACACCAATGAGCAGTTCTTC. Its protein product is CASSLRQGNTNEQFF.

This clone was detected once. The identical CDR3 is also encoded by other nucleotide sequences in the sample. The chain has TRBV30 and TRBJ1-1; D gene ambiguous. CDR1 and CDR2 (germline): GTSNPN, SVGIG (reference sequence). V lost 0 bases to trimming and J lost 1 base, with 3 bases between them. The CDR3 is made up of 12 amino acids. CDR3 nucleotides: TGTGCCTGGAGTGTTGGGAACACTGAAGCTTTCTTT. Translating gives CAWSVGNTEAFF.

The CDR3 DNA sequence: TGCGCCAGCAGCTTGGCTCTAGCGGGAGCCAATGAGCAGTTCTTC. Protein: CASSLALAGANEQFF. The chain links TRBV5-1 to TRBJ2-1, with 10 bases fitting TRBD2. The germline gives CDR1 SGHRS, CDR2 YFSETQ. The length of the CDR3 is 15 residues. The trim removed 0 bases at V and 6 bases at J, leaving 3 bases unmatched.

The chain links TRBV11-2 to TRBJ2-1; 9 nucleotides align to TRBD2. After removal of 5 bases from V and 7 bases from J, the junction contained 12 bases not matched to a gene. CDR3 length equals 16 residues. From germline, CDR1 is SGHAT and CDR2 FQNNGV. This chain's CDR3 is CASSRPGGRARNEQFF. The CDR3, as DNA: TGTGCCAGCAGCCGGCCCGGCGGGAGGGCCCGGAATGAGCAGTTCTTC.

This rearrangement joins TRBV12-5 to TRBJ1-5; a weak D match, TRBD1 (5 bases). Per the germline V gene, CDR1 is LGHNT and CDR2 is FRNRAP. The CDR3 length is 14 residues. The V end was cut by 3 bases, the J end by 0 bases, with 6 bases between. CDR3 loop: CASGFGGSNQPQHF. The CDR3, as DNA: TGTGCTAGTGGTTTTGGGGGTAGCAATCAGCCCCAGCATTTT.

CDR3 DNA: TGTGCCAGCAGATTCAGGGACCGGAACACTGAAGCTTTCTTT. Amino acids: CASRFRDRNTEAFF. The rearrangement links TRBV2 to TRBJ1-1; possibly TRBD1 for D (5 bases). CDR1 and CDR2 from the germline V gene are SNHLY and FYNNEI. CDR3 size: 14 residues. V shed 6 bases and J shed 1 base, with 12 bases lying between them.

To note about this clone: At one of its ends the junction is not consistent with the germline gene, which may arise from a read error. The chain is built from TRBV27 and TRBJ1-4; possibly TRBD1 for D (5 bases). CDR1 MNHEY and CDR2 SMNVEV come from the germline V gene (reference sequence). The CDR3 is 15 residues long. The CDR3: CASSFHRRQNGKLFF. Written as DNA, the CDR3 is TGTGCCAGCAGTTTTCATCGACGACAGAATGGAAAACTGTTTTTT. Using reference TRBV27 and TRBJ1-4 for the parts outside the CDR3, the full variable domain is EAQVTQNPRYLITVTGKKLTVTCSQNMNHEYMSWYRQDPGLGLRQIYYSMNVEVTDKGDVPEGYKVSRKEKRNFPLILESPSPNQTSLYFCASSFHRRQNGKLFFGSGTQLSVL.

V usage is TRBV6-1 and J usage is TRBJ2-2; 12 nucleotides agree with TRBD2. With 3 bases clipped from V and 3 bases from J, the junction kept 8 bases outside the gene matches. Germline CDR1 is MNHNS and CDR2 is SASEGT. The CDR3 spans 18 residues. CDR3 nucleotides: TGTGCCAGCAGTGATTCTCCGGGACTAGCGGGCTACACCGGGGAGCTGTTTTTT. This sequence encodes CASSDSPGLAGYTGELFF.

The V call is TRBV9, the J call TRBJ2-1; TRBD1 aligns across 11 bases. Germline trimming cut 0 bases from V and 0 bases from J; bases unmatched to any gene: 2. From germline, CDR1 is SGDLS and CDR2 YYNGEE. This CDR3 comprises 17 residues. Written as DNA, the CDR3 is TGTGCCAGCAGCGTAGGGGGGACAGGGGGCTCCTACAATGAGCAGTTCTTC. As protein: CASSVGGTGGSYNEQFF.

This chain connects TRBV5-4 to TRBJ2-7, with D perhaps TRBD1 (5 bases). The germline V gene encodes CDR1 SGHNT and CDR2 YYREEE (reference sequence). V was trimmed by 4 bases and J by 0 bases, leaving 11 bases between them. There are 14 residues in the CDR3. CDR3 DNA sequence: TGTGCCAGCAGCCTACAGGACACCTCCTACGAGCAGTACTTC. Translated: CASSLQDTSYEQYF. The full variable domain, completed using reference TRBV5-4 and TRBJ2-7, is ETGVTQSPTHLIKTRGQQVTLRCSSQSGHNTVSWYQQALGQGPQFIFQYYREEENGRGNFPPRFSGLQFPNYSSELNVNALELDDSALYLCASSLQDTSYEQYFGPGTRLTVT.

The chain combines TRBV7-9 with TRBJ1-3; 7 positions agree with TRBD1. This CDR3 is 16 amino acids long. V lost 6 bases to trimming and J lost 3 bases; unmatched junction nucleotides: 11. Germline values: CDR1 SEHNR, CDR2 FQNEAQ (reference sequence). In DNA, the CDR3 is TGTGCCAGCAGTACCCCTGGACAGGTGGTTGGAAACACCATATATTTT. Encoded protein: CASSTPGQVVGNTIYF.

The chain carries TRBV9 and TRBJ2-3, with 7 bases fitting TRBD2. The CDR3 is 17 amino acids. J gave up 5 bases and V 3 bases, and 15 bases lay outside the gene matches. CDR1 SGDLS and CDR2 YYNGEE come from the germline V gene. CDR3 coding DNA: TGTGCCAGCAGCGCCGTTGACAGCGGGGTCCTGGGAGATACGCAGTATTTT. Translated, it gives CASSAVDSGVLGDTQYF.

This clone was observed a few times. The rearrangement uses TRBV6-6 and TRBJ1-1; D gene ambiguous. Germline V CDR1 and CDR2: MNHNY, SVGAGI (reference sequence). This CDR3 contains 10 residues. The ends were cut back, 0 bases at V and 11 bases at J, with 4 bases in the middle. CDR3 residues: CASSYSGAFF. In DNA form, the CDR3 reads TGTGCCAGCAGTTACTCGGGGGCTTTCTTT.